This T cell receptor beta chain was found in a study of CD8+ T cells in alopecia areata. The overall study: A regimen of oral tofacitinib, 5 to 10 mg twice daily, was given to treated patients. Tofacitinib ran for 6 to 18 months before 6 months off drug. Study-level findings and limits: Scalp repertoires also include resident alphabeta T cells from normal skin. Especially in alopecia totalis/universalis, lesional scalp showed greater clonality than normal scalp did.

Germline V CDR1 and CDR2: SGHAT, FQNNGV. This CDR3 comprises 13 residues. V was trimmed by 2 bases and J by 5 bases, leaving 9 bases between them. In the case of this clone: As yet, its antigen is unknown.

As the sequencing template, cDNA was produced by extracting RNA and reverse transcribing it. Clones were sequenced by immunoSEQ multiplex PCR, and TCRdb holds only the in-frame ones, with some missing. The sample lists about 220,000 clones, more than 45% occurring once. The treatment is: oral pan-JAK inhibitor, 5-10 mg twice daily. The chain combines TRBV11-2 with TRBJ1-1, with a weak D call TRBD1 (5 bases). This specimen consisted of CD4+ T cells sorted from blood, obtained at week 4, from a patient treated with tofacitinib. The TCR originated in a human donor with alopecia areata. CDR3 nucleotide sequence: TGTGCCAGCAGCTTAATGGGGGGGACTGAAGCTTTCTTT. This sequence encodes CASSLMGGTEAFF.